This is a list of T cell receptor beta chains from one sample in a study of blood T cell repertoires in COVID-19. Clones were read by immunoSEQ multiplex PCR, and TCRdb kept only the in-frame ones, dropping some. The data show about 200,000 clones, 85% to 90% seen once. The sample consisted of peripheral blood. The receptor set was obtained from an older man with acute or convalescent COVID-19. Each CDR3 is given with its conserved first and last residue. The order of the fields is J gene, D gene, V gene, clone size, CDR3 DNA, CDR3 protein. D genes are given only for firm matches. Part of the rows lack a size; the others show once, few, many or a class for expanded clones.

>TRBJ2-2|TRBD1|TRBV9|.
TGTGCCAGCAGCCCCCGGGGACAGGGGGGAACCGGGGAGCTGTTTTTT
CASSPRGQGGTGELFF
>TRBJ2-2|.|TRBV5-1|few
TGCGCCAGCAGCTTACAAGAGGGCGCCGGGGAGCTGTTTTTT
CASSLQEGAGELFF
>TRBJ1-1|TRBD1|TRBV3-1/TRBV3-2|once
TGTGCCAGCTCCAAGCAGGGGGTCACTGAAGCTTTCTTT
CASSKQGVTEAFF
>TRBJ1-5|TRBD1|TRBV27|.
TGTGCCAGCAGTCCGTACAGGACAGGTGATAGCAATCAGCCCCAGCATTTT
CASSPYRTGDSNQPQHF
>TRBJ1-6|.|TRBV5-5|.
TGTGCCAGCAGCTTGGGAGGGAGCTCCTATAATTCACCCCTCCACTTT
CASSLGGSSYNSPLHF
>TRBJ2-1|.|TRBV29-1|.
TGCAGCGTTGACAGGGTCGGCGCCAATGAGCAGTTCTTC
CSVDRVGANEQFF
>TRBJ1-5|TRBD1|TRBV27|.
TGTGCCAGCAGTTTGGGTACAGGGGGCTGGGAGCCCCAGCATTTT
CASSLGTGGWEPQHF
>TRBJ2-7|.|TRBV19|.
TGTGCCAGTAGTATAGCCCTAGCTTCTCCTTACGAGCAGTACTTC
CASSIALASPYEQYF
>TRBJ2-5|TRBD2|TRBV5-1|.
TGCGCCAGCAGCTTGCCCGGACTAGCGGGACAAGAGACCCAGTACTTC
CASSLPGLAGQETQYF
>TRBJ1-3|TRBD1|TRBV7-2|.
TGTGCCAGCAGCTGGACGACAGGGGTCTCTGGAAACACCATATATTTT
CASSWTTGVSGNTIYF
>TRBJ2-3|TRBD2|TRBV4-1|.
TGCGCCAGCAGCCAAGATGAACGGGAGGGGTGGGATACGCAGTATTTT
CASSQDEREGWDTQYF
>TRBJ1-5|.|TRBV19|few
TGTGCCAGCAGAGACAGGAATCAGCCCCAGCATTTT
CASRDRNQPQHF
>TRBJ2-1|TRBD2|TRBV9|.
TGTGCCAGCAGCGTAGGGACTAGCGGGGACTCCTACAATGAGCAGTTCTTC
CASSVGTSGDSYNEQFF
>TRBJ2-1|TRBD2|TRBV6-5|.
TGTGCCAGCAGTTCACCGGGGGGAGGCAGGGACAATGAGCAGTTCTTC
CASSSPGGGRDNEQFF
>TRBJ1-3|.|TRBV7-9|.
TGTGCCAGCAGCGGTGAACATCGGAGCTCTGGAAACACCATATATTTT
CASSGEHRSSGNTIYF
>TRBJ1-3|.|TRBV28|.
TGTGCCAGCAACACCGCGGGGGGGGCTCTTCCTGGAAACACCATATATTTT
CASNTAGGALPGNTIYF
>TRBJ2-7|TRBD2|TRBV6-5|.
TGTGCCAGCAGCGCGGGACTAGCGGGCGCCTACGAGCAGTACTTC
CASSAGLAGAYEQYF
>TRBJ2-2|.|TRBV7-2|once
TGTGCCAGCAGCCAATACACCGGGGAGCTGTTTTTT
CASSQYTGELFF
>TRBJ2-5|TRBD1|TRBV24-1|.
TGTGCCACCAGTGACACCGGGACAGGGTGGACCCAGTACTTC
CATSDTGTGWTQYF
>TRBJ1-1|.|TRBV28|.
TGTGCCAGCAGTCCCACACGAGGGATGAACACTGAAGCTTTCTTT
CASSPTRGMNTEAFF
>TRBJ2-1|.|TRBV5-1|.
TGCGCCAGCAGCTTGTCGTACAATGAGCAGTTCTTC
CASSLSYNEQFF
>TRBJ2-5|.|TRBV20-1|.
TGCAGTGCTACAGGGCTGGAGACCCAGTACTTC
CSATGLETQYF
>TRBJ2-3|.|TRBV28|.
TGTGCCAGCAGGAACTACGAAGATACGCAGTATTTT
CASRNYEDTQYF
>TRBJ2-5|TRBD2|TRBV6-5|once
TGTGCCAGCACTTTAGCGGGAGAAAGGGTCGAGACCCAGTACTTC
CASTLAGERVETQYF
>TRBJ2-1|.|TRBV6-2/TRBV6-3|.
TGTGCCAGCAGTTACGCCACTAGAGGGAATGAGCAGTTCTTC
CASSYATRGNEQFF
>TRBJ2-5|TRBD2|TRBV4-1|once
TGCGCCAGCAGCCAAGCCCCCGGCGCGGGAGGTGGAGAGACCCAGTACTTC
CASSQAPGAGGGETQYF
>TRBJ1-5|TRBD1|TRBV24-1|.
TGTGCCACCAGTGAGGGGACAGTCTCGAATCAGCCCCAGCATTTT
CATSEGTVSNQPQHF
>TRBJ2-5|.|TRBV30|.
TGTGCCTGGAGTGTACAGCCACAAGAGACCCAGTACTTC
CAWSVQPQETQYF
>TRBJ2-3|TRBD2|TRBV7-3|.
TGTGCCAGCAGCGAAAGTAGCGGGAGGGGTCGCACAGATACGCAGTATTTT
CASSESSGRGRTDTQYF
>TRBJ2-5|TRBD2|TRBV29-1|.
TGCAGCGTTGAACGGAGCGGGGGGGAGAGGGAGACCCAGTACTTC
CSVERSGGERETQYF
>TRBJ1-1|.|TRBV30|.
TGTGCCTGGAGTAAAGCGGTGAACACTGAAGCTTTCTTT
CAWSKAVNTEAFF
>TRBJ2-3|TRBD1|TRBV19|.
TGTGCCAGTAGTAAGGACAGGTCCACCCCTAGCACAGATACGCAGTATTTT
CASSKDRSTPSTDTQYF
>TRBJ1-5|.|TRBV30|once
TGTGCCTGGAGTGTAAGGGCAGGGGCGAATCAGCCCCAGCATTTT
CAWSVRAGANQPQHF
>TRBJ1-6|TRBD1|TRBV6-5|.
TGTGCCAGCAGTTGGACAGGGGAACTCTATAATTCACCCCTCCACTTT
CASSWTGELYNSPLHF
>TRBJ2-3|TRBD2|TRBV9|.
TGTGCCAGCAGCAAGACTAGCGGGAGGCCAACAGATACGCAGTATTTT
CASSKTSGRPTDTQYF
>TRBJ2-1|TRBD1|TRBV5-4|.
TGTGCCAGCAGGCCAGACGGGACAGGCTCCTACAATGAGCAGTTCTTC
CASRPDGTGSYNEQFF